Listed here are 25 T cell receptor beta chains from one sample, sequenced in a study of shared clonotypes between healthy human individuals. The data were produced by immunoSEQ multiplex PCR, yet TCRdb's version contains in-frame clones alone and is incomplete. The sample records just over 2,000,000 clones, 85% to 95% being singletons. Material: naive CD4+ T cells sorted from blood. This sample's subset: CD45RA+ positively selected. The source is a young man in good health.

This chain links TRBV12-1 with TRBJ1-6. TRBV12-1 is noted as a pseudogene. This CDR3 has 16 amino acids. CDR3 in DNA: TGTGCCACCCGCAGGACCGAAAGCTCCTATAATTCACCCCTCCACTTT. Amino acids: CATRRTESSYNSPLHF.

V and J are TRBV5-1 and TRBJ2-2, with D maybe TRBD2 (5 bases). The CDR3 length is 17 residues. V shed 2 bases and J shed 4 bases, with 18 bases lying between them. CDR1 and CDR2 from the germline V gene are SGHRS and YFSETQ. The CDR3 loop is CASSLRGEGLLTGELFF. CDR3 coding DNA: TGCGCCAGCAGCTTAAGAGGAGAGGGTTTACTCACCGGGGAGCTGTTTTTT.

On this clone itself: Other DNA sequences in the same sample also yield this CDR3. The CDR3 protein is CASSPGQGPNYGYTF. CDR3 nucleotide sequence: TGTGCCAGCTCTCCGGGACAGGGTCCAAACTATGGCTACACCTTC. The chain recombines TRBV18 with TRBJ1-2; 9 bases agree with TRBD1. V shed 6 bases and J 2 bases; nucleotides not matched to a gene: 7. CDR3 length equals 15 residues. Germline CDR1 reads KGHSH; CDR2 reads LQKENI.

The chain carries TRBV4-3 and TRBJ1-2, with D uncertain. Germline V CDR1 and CDR2: LGHNA, YSLEER. The V end was cut by 0 bases, the J end by 1 base, with 9 bases between. This CDR3 has 15 amino acids. In DNA, the CDR3 is TGCGCCAGCAGCCAAGAATTGGAGGTTAACTATGGCTACACCTTC. Protein sequence: CASSQELEVNYGYTF.

The chain is built from TRBV5-1 and TRBJ1-1; D perhaps matches TRBD1 (6 bases). Trimming cost V 4 bases and J 5 bases, with 18 bases left between them. Germline V gene data show CDR1 as SGHRS and CDR2 as YFSETQ. The CDR3 is 15 amino acids. The CDR3 sequence: CASSPGGGRRTEAFF. The CDR3 DNA reads as TGCGCCAGCAGCCCGGGTGGGGGGCGAAGGACTGAAGCTTTCTTT.

The rearrangement uses TRBV6-6 and TRBJ2-7, with 8 bases fitting TRBD1. The CDR3 runs to 16 residues. Unmatched junction bases numbered 15, after V lost 5 bases and J lost 6 bases. Germline V gene sequence: CDR1 MNHNY, CDR2 SVGAGI (reference sequence). CDR3 in DNA: TGTGCCAGCAGTCAAGGACAGGGAGTGGGTTTGCTCGAGCAGTACTTC. Amino acids: CASSQGQGVGLLEQYF.

This clone was recorded once. The chain has TRBV10-3 and TRBJ1-1; D is perhaps TRBD1 (6 bases). Germline assignment: CDR1 ENHRY and CDR2 SYGVKD. Between the trimmed V and J ends, which lost 5 bases and 10 bases, there was a span of 11 bases. The CDR3 extends over 11 amino acids. CDR3 coding DNA: TGTGCCATCAGTACAGGGATAGCAGCTTTCTTT. Amino acid sequence: CAISTGIAAFF.

CDR3 sequence (DNA): TGTGCCAGCAGTTTTTTAGGTAATCGTGAAAAACTGTTTTTT. Amino acid sequence: CASSFLGNREKLFF. The rearrangement links TRBV28 to TRBJ1-4, with no clear D. The germline V and J ends were trimmed by 3 bases and 7 bases, with 12 bases remaining between them. The CDR3 loop spans 14 amino acids. Germline V gene lookup returns CDR1 MDHEN and CDR2 SYDVKM.

J is TRBJ1-2 and V is TRBV15; D possibly corresponds to TRBD1 (5 bases). Germline-derived CDR1 and CDR2 are LNHNV and YYDKDF (reference sequence). With 8 bases removed from V and 8 bases from J, the gap between germline ends came to 18 bases. This CDR3 is 13 amino acids long. DNA of the CDR3: TGTGCCACCTCGATCGGGGGATGGGGAGGCTACACCTTC. This sequence encodes CATSIGGWGGYTF.

This chain connects TRBV10-3 to TRBJ2-5, with D possibly matching TRBD1 (8 bases). This CDR3 comprises 12 residues. Trimming removed 10 bases from V and 5 bases from J, with 14 bases in between. Germline V gene sequence: CDR1 ENHRY, CDR2 SYGVKD. CDR3 in DNA: TGTGCCACCGGACAGGGAGGGGAGACCCAGTACTTC. This codes for CATGQGGETQYF.

The CDR3 here is CASSLVGAMAYGYTF. CDR3 DNA sequence: TGTGCCAGCAGCTTAGTCGGGGCCATGGCCTATGGCTACACCTTC. The gene calls are TRBV5-6 and TRBJ1-2; perhaps TRBD1 as D (5 bases). The CDR3 length is 15 residues. The germline gives CDR1 SGHDT, CDR2 YYEEEE. The V end was cut by 2 bases, the J end by 4 bases, with 15 bases between. Supplemented by reference TRBV5-6 and TRBJ1-2, the full variable domain reads DAGVTQSPTHLIKTRGQQVTLRCSPKSGHDTVSWYQQALGQGPQFIFQYYEEEERQRGNFPDRFSGHQFPNYSSELNVNALLLGDSALYLCASSLVGAMAYGYTFGSGTRLTVV.

This sequence joins TRBV2 and TRBJ1-2; D is possibly TRBD1 (6 bases). The CDR3 length is 12 residues. Trimming left V 5 bases short and J 6 bases short, with 10 bases between. CDR1 is SNHLY, CDR2 FYNNEI, per germline. Here the CDR3 DNA reads TGTGCCAGCAGTTCCCAGGGGAATGGCTACACCTTC. The encoded protein is CASSSQGNGYTF.

The chain is built from TRBV5-1 and TRBJ2-3, with D possibly being TRBD2 (5 bases). Germline loops: CDR1 SGHRS, CDR2 YFSETQ. Trimming took 2 bases from V and 2 from J, leaving 12 bases between them. The CDR3 extends over 15 amino acids. DNA of the CDR3: TGCGCCAGCAGCTTTGGCCTCGACTACACAGATACGCAGTATTTT. Protein: CASSFGLDYTDTQYF.

The chain employs TRBV5-1 and TRBJ2-7; TRBD1 is a possible D gene (6 bases). The CDR3 extends over 13 amino acids. The V gene's germline CDR1 is SGHRS and CDR2 YFSETQ. V was trimmed by 4 bases and J by 3 bases, leaving 11 bases between them. CDR3 amino acids: CASSQDRHYEQYF. CDR3 DNA: TGCGCCAGCAGCCAGGACAGACACTACGAGCAGTACTTC.

CDR3 residues: CASSMDGPGGNTIYF. CDR3 nucleotides: TGCGCCAGCAGCATGGACGGACCAGGAGGAAACACCATATATTTT. V usage is TRBV5-1 and J usage is TRBJ1-3; D is unclear. Germline V gene data show CDR1 as SGHRS and CDR2 as YFSETQ. V lost 4 bases and J lost 4, with 15 bases in between. This CDR3 is 15 amino acids long.

The chain is built from TRBV5-1 and TRBJ2-1, with 7 nucleotides matching TRBD2. Trimming cost V 1 base and J 2 bases; bases outside gene matches: 6. Germline values: CDR1 SGHRS, CDR2 YFSETQ. CDR3 length equals 16 residues. The CDR3 region is CASSLRASGPYNEQFF. The DNA of the CDR3 is TGCGCCAGCAGCTTGAGGGCTAGCGGCCCCTACAATGAGCAGTTCTTC.

V and J are TRBV6-5 and TRBJ2-7, with 10 bases identical to TRBD2. The CDR3 is 15 amino acids. V lost 2 bases to trimming and J lost 7 bases; unmatched junction nucleotides: 8. The V gene's germline CDR1 is MNHEY and CDR2 SVGAGI. This chain's CDR3 is CASSYLAGAPREQYF. CDR3 bases: TGTGCCAGCAGTTACCTAGCGGGGGCCCCCCGGGAGCAGTACTTC.

This rearrangement joins TRBV6-5 to TRBJ2-7; TRBD2 agrees at 10 bases. CDR3 length: 15 amino acids. Germline CDR1 is MNHEY and CDR2 is SVGAGI. With 6 bases clipped from V and 2 bases from J, the junction kept 7 bases outside the gene matches. The CDR3 DNA is TGTGCCAGCAGGAGCGGGGGGGACCCCGCCTACGAGCAGTACTTC. Protein: CASRSGGDPAYEQYF.

V usage is TRBV6-5 and J usage is TRBJ2-4; D tentatively fits TRBD1 or TRBD2 (5 bases each). The CDR3 contains 13 residues. The V end lost 2 bases, the J end lost 7 bases, and 9 bases lay between the germline ends. Germline V gives CDR1 MNHEY, CDR2 SVGAGI. CDR3 in DNA: TGTGCCAGCAGTTACCCCGGGACCAACATTCAGTACTTC. It yields the protein CASSYPGTNIQYF.

The chain links TRBV7-2 to TRBJ2-7; D remains unclear. Germline V gene data show CDR1 as SGHTA and CDR2 as FQGNSA. The CDR3 covers 13 residues. V was cut by 1 base and J by 7 bases, with 11 bases left in between. CDR3 protein: CASSLDFAGEQYF. The CDR3 coding sequence is TGTGCCAGCAGCTTAGATTTCGCCGGAGAGCAGTACTTC.

Points on this clone: Other DNA sequences from this sample encode an identical CDR3 as well. This sequence joins TRBV30 and TRBJ2-3; 9 bases are a match to TRBD2. The CDR3 is 15 residues long. Looked up from germline, CDR1 is GTSNPN and CDR2 is SVGIG (reference sequence). V was pared by 0 bases and J by 0 bases, with 1 base of the junction left unmatched. This CDR3 reads CAWSVGTSSTDTQYF. DNA for the CDR3: TGTGCCTGGAGTGTGGGGACTAGCAGCACAGATACGCAGTATTTT.

Concerning this clone itself: Different DNA sequences within this sample yield the same CDR3. The chain links TRBV9 to TRBJ1-2; D call uncertain. CDR3 length equals 13 residues. Trimming pared 2 bases from V and 6 bases from J, leaving 11 bases between. Germline V gene lookup returns CDR1 SGDLS and CDR2 YYNGEE. CDR3 in amino acids: CASSVPPLDGYTF. The CDR3 DNA follows: TGTGCCAGCAGCGTCCCCCCTTTGGATGGCTACACCTTC.

This clone has at least ten counts. This chain links TRBV18 with TRBJ1-5, with 12 bases matching TRBD1. The ends lost 5 bases at V and 6 bases at J; junction bases unmatched: 8. The CDR3 is 16 amino acids. The germline V gene has CDR1 KGHSH and CDR2 LQKENI. CDR3 sequence: CASSATGTGGTQPQHF. DNA of the CDR3: TGTGCCAGCTCAGCGACCGGGACAGGGGGCACTCAGCCCCAGCATTTT.

This sequence joins TRBV7-3 and TRBJ2-1; no clear D. In germline, CDR1 is SGHTA, CDR2 FQGTGA. V lost 1 base to trimming and J lost 9 bases, with 16 bases between them. The CDR3 has 15 amino acids. The CDR3 DNA sequence: TGTGCCAGCAGCTTAAAGGTCGGCGCGCGGACTGAGCAGTTCTTC. It specifies CASSLKVGARTEQFF.

J is TRBJ1-2 and V is TRBV7-9, with D uncertain. The CDR3 sequence is 14 residues long. CDR1 SEHNR and CDR2 FQNEAQ come from the germline V gene (reference sequence). The V and J ends lost 8 bases and 4 bases respectively, with 17 bases between them. This chain's CDR3 is CASGSSTLIYGYTF. CDR3 bases: TGTGCCAGCGGGTCCTCCACTCTTATCTATGGCTACACCTTC.